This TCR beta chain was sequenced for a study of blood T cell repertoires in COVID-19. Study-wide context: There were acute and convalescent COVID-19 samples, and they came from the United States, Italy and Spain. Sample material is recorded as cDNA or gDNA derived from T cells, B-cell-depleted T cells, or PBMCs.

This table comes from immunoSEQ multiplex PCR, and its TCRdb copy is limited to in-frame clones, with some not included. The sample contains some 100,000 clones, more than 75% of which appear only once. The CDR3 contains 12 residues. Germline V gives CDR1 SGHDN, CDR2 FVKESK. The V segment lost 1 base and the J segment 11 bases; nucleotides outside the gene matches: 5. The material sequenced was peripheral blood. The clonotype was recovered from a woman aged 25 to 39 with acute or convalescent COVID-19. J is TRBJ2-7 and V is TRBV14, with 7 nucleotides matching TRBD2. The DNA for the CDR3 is TGTGCCAGCAGCCAAGCGGGGAGGGATGAGTACTTC. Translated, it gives CASSQAGRDEYF.